The rows below give T cell receptor beta chains drawn from one sample of a study of cytomegalovirus exposure and HLA in healthy donors. The repertoire was sequenced with immunoSEQ multiplex PCR; TCRdb's copy has only in-frame clones and lacks some. Here the sample spans 150,000 to 200,000 clones, about three quarters being singletons. The specimen was PBMCs. These receptors all stem from a woman in her twenties or thirties in good health and CMV-seronegative. Both conserved end residues are part of each CDR3. The order of the fields is V gene, D gene, J gene, clone size, CDR3 DNA, CDR3 protein. The D gene is left open where the match is weak. A clone size is listed for some rows: how often the clone was seen (once, few, many), or a class if it is expanded.

TRBV28	TRBD2	TRBJ2-3	few	TGTGCCAGCACCCCCGGGACTAGCGGGGGGCGCACGCAGTATTTT	CASTPGTSGGRTQYF
TRBV2	-	TRBJ1-1	few	TGTGCCAGCAGTGATCGGGGGGTCAGGGACCGCACTGAAGCTTTCTTT	CASSDRGVRDRTEAFF
TRBV30	TRBD2	TRBJ2-3	-	TGTGCCTGGAGTCTAGGACTAGCGGGAGGAGCAGATACGCAGTATTTT	CAWSLGLAGGADTQYF
TRBV5-4	-	TRBJ1-1	-	TGTGCCACGAACCAGTTGAACACTGAAGCTTTCTTT	CATNQLNTEAFF
TRBV27	-	TRBJ2-1	-	TGTGCCAGCAGTTTGCACGGGGGAGGCAGCTCCTACAATGAGCAGTTCTTC	CASSLHGGGSSYNEQFF
TRBV5-1	TRBD1	TRBJ1-2	-	TGCGCCAGCAGCTGGGGACAGAACTATGGCTACACCTTC	CASSWGQNYGYTF
TRBV5-4	-	TRBJ2-5	-	TGTGCCAGCAGCCCAAAACTAGAAAAAGAGACCCAGTACTTC	CASSPKLEKETQYF
TRBV2	TRBD2	TRBJ2-5	-	TGTGCCTTGGGGGCTAGCGGGCCTCAAGAGACCCAGTACTTC	CALGASGPQETQYF
TRBV6-5	-	TRBJ2-7	few	TGTGCCAGCAGGGGACCGGGACTTACCTACGAGCAGTACTTC	CASRGPGLTYEQYF
TRBV28	TRBD1	TRBJ1-2	-	TGTGCCAGCATCCTGGACAGGCGAAGCTATGGCTACACCTTC	CASILDRRSYGYTF
TRBV27	-	TRBJ2-1	-	TGTGCCAGCAGTTGGGCAGCCGCCCACAATGAGCAGTTCTTC	CASSWAAAHNEQFF
TRBV19	TRBD1	TRBJ2-1	-	TGTGCCAGTAGTCCAACAGGGGGAACCTACAATGAGCAGTTCTTC	CASSPTGGTYNEQFF
TRBV19	TRBD1	TRBJ2-7	-	TGTGCCAGTAGCCTTTCCGGGACAGGGGTTATCTACGAGCAGTACTTC	CASSLSGTGVIYEQYF
TRBV4-1	-	TRBJ1-2	-	TGCGCCAGCAGCCAAGCGGGTATGGATCCCATGGGTGGCTACACCTTC	CASSQAGMDPMGGYTF
TRBV7-6	TRBD2	TRBJ2-5	-	TGTGCCAGCAGCTTAGGAGTGTCTAGCGGGGCGTGGGAGACCCAGTACTTC	CASSLGVSSGAWETQYF
TRBV25-1	-	TRBJ2-7	once	TGTGCCAGCACGAGGATAGGGGTTTCCTCCTACGAGCAGTACTTC	CASTRIGVSSYEQYF
TRBV25-1	-	TRBJ2-2	-	TGTGCCAGCAGTAAGGCTGGAGACCTCACCGGGGAGCTGTTTTTT	CASSKAGDLTGELFF
TRBV13	TRBD2	TRBJ2-7	-	TGTGCCAGCAGCTTATCGTCGCTAGCGGGGCAGTACTTC	CASSLSSLAGQYF
TRBV5-1	-	TRBJ2-3	-	TGCGCCAGCAGCCCAACTACGAGTCTGGTGGCATACTCAGATACGCAGTATTTT	CASSPTTSLVAYSDTQYF
TRBV9	-	TRBJ1-5	-	TGTGCCAGCAGCTACGGACAGTCGTCAAATCAGCCCCAGCATTTT	CASSYGQSSNQPQHF
TRBV6-4	TRBD2	TRBJ2-3	few	TGTGCCAGCAGTGACTCGCGGGGGGGCACAGATACGCAGTATTTT	CASSDSRGGTDTQYF
TRBV27	-	TRBJ2-1	-	TGTGCCAGCAGCCAAGGGACTTCCCCGGAAGAGCAGTTCTTC	CASSQGTSPEEQFF
TRBV5-1	-	TRBJ2-2	once	TGCGCCAGCAGCTTGGCCTCGGGTGGCTCGGGGGAGCTGTTTTTT	CASSLASGGSGELFF
TRBV6-5	-	TRBJ2-7	-	TGTGCCAGCAACGGACAGGGAGGGACTTCCGAGCAGTACTTC	CASNGQGGTSEQYF
TRBV5-4	TRBD1	TRBJ1-4	-	TGTGCCAGCAGCTCCTCCGGGACAGGGAGACAACTGTTTTTT	CASSSSGTGRQLFF
TRBV7-2	-	TRBJ1-2	-	TGTGCCAGCAGCTTAGGGGGGCAAATTAACTATGGCTACACCTTC	CASSLGGQINYGYTF